This T cell receptor beta chain stems from a study of T-cell reconstitution after alpha-beta-depleted transplantation in children. TCRbeta library construction was performed incorporating unique molecular identifiers. TCRdb processed the PCR reads anew with MiXCR; each CDR3 protein has one entry. This sample has about 340,000 distinct CDR3 sequences, with about a tenth found just once. This clonotype has only a few counts. Trimming removed 1 base at V and 11 bases at J, with 12 bases between. Germline values: CDR1 SGHVS, CDR2 FNYEAQ. CDR3 length: 13 amino acids. This TCR came from a human donor who donated a stem cell graft to a child with acute lymphoblastic leukemia. The chain joins TRBV7-6 to TRBJ1-5; weak D call: TRBD1 (6 bases). This sample comprised PBMCs from the stem cell graft donor, obtained from the stem cell graft. CDR3 DNA: TGTGCCAGCAGCTTAGGTGGCCAGGGGACCCAGCATTTT. Protein: CASSLGGQGTQHF.